This paragraph reports one TCR beta chain. The data were taken from a study of blood T cell repertoires in COVID-19. Overall study: COVID-19 samples collected from the United States, Italy and Spain covered acute and convalescent phases. Nucleic acid was either cDNA or gDNA, and it came from T cells, B-cell-depleted T cells, or PBMCs.

This CDR3 is 14 amino acids long. From germline, CDR1 is SGDLS and CDR2 YYNGEE. The V and J ends lost 3 bases and 1 base respectively, with 10 bases between them. Original processing notes: Amplification with reference gene primers provided the estimates of nucleated cell counts. The assay was immunoSEQ multiplex PCR, and TCRdb's table has in-frame clones only and misses some. For V, J and clone size, that table is used; D and trimming come from the DNA. Among about 140,000 clones listed, roughly 88% were seen once. Sequenced material: peripheral blood. The chain combines TRBV9 with TRBJ1-1; D is possibly TRBD1 (5 bases). This TCR was sampled from a man in his 60s with active or convalescent COVID-19. The CDR3 loop is CASSESRGNTEAFF. The CDR3, as DNA: TGTGCCAGCAGCGAATCAAGGGGGAACACTGAAGCTTTCTTT. Full variable domain (missing parts from reference TRBV9 and TRBJ1-1): DSGVTQTPKHLITATGQRVTLRCSPRSGDLSVYWYQQSLDQGLQFLIQYYNGEERAKGNILERFSAQQFPDLHSELNLSSLELGDSALYFCASSESRGNTEAFFGQGTRLTVV.